Below, 7 T cell receptor beta chains from the same sample are listed, as sequenced in a study of regulatory T cells in long-lasting Graves disease. The sample's time point: persistent/refractory GD, antithyroid drugs over 5 years with positive TRAb. PBMC-derived RNA was used for the TCR library. Assembly of TCR beta libraries relied on iRepertoire HTBI primers together with Arm-PCR of CDR3 regions. TCRdb used MiXCR to reprocess the multiplex PCR reads, holding one entry per CDR3 protein. The table lists some 370,000 distinct CDR3 sequences, roughly 20% of them singletons. Here the sequenced sample was peripheral blood mononuclear cells (PBMCs), taken when the disease was refractory, from a patient treated with antithyroid drugs. The receptors shown here come from a female donor with Graves disease.

This clonotype was detected a few times. The chain is built from TRBV20-1 and TRBJ2-7, with 9 positions matching TRBD1. Germline CDR1 DFQATT, CDR2 SNEGSKA (reference sequence). V gave up 5 bases and J gave up 3 bases; unmatched junction bases: 5. The CDR3 contains 13 residues. CDR3 DNA sequence: TGCAGTGCTGCACCGGGACAGGGCTACGAGCAGTACTTC. The encoded protein is CSAAPGQGYEQYF.

The table lists this clonotype with many counts. This chain links TRBV29-1 with TRBJ1-2; 9 bases line up with TRBD1. The CDR3 runs 12 residues. Germline assignment: CDR1 SQVTM and CDR2 ANQGSEA. The V segment lost 7 bases and the J segment 5 bases; nucleotides outside the gene matches: 5. This CDR3 reads CSAWTGAYGYTF. CDR3 DNA sequence: TGCAGCGCGTGGACAGGGGCTTATGGCTACACCTTC. Drawing the rest from reference TRBV29-1 and TRBJ1-2, the complete variable domain is SAVISQKPSRDICQRGTSLTIQCQVDSQVTMMFWYRQQPGQSLTLIATANQGSEATYESGFVIDKFPISRPNLTFSTLTVSNMSPEDSSIYLCSAWTGAYGYTFGSGTRLTVV.

This clonotype was seen just once. A much larger clone is a single base away; this may be a read error. CDR3 in amino acids: CASSVRSGLAGGISYEQYF. CDR3 in DNA: TGTGCCAGCAGCGTTAGGTCCGGACTAGCGGGAGGGATCTCCTACGAGCAGTACTTC. The chain uses TRBV11-2 and TRBJ2-7; 15 nucleotides agree with TRBD2. The germline CDR1 and CDR2 sequences are SGHAT and FQNNGV. CDR3 length equals 19 residues. Trimming cost V 5 bases and J 0 bases; bases outside gene matches: 11.

The chain uses TRBV29-1 and TRBJ2-7, with D perhaps TRBD1 (6 bases). The CDR3 spans 14 residues. Trimming cost V 2 bases and J 3 bases, with 14 bases left between them. Germline V gene lookup returns CDR1 SQVTM and CDR2 ANQGSEA. CDR3 DNA: TGCAGCGTTGAAACCGGGACAACTGGCTACGAGCAGTACTTC. This sequence encodes CSVETGTTGYEQYF.

This clonotype has a handful of counts. The V gene is TRBV5-5, the J gene TRBJ2-7; D tentatively fits TRBD1 or TRBD2 (5 bases each). This CDR3 has 15 amino acids. Per the germline V gene, CDR1 is SGHKS and CDR2 is YYEKEE (reference sequence). V dropped 4 bases and J dropped 0 bases, with 14 bases sitting between them. CDR3 in DNA: TGTGCCAGCAGCACCGGGACGGTCAGCTCCTACGAGCAGTACTTC. This translates into CASSTGTVSSYEQYF.

In the case of this clonotype: At one end the junction does not follow the germline gene, possibly because of a read error. The genes are TRBV12-3 or TRBV12-4 and TRBJ2-5; D is unclear. CDR3 length equals 12 residues. CDR3 sequence reads: CASSLSAETRYF. The CDR3 DNA reads as TGTGCCAGCAGTTTATCGGCGGAGACCCGGTACTTC.

In this sample, this clonotype turned up many times. The V and J genes are TRBV12-3 or TRBV12-4 and TRBJ1-5; D not certain. There are 14 residues in the CDR3. Deletions cut 5 bases from V and 4 bases from J, with 12 bases between. CDR3 residues: CASSADLRNQPQHF. CDR3 in DNA: TGTGCCAGCAGTGCCGACTTGCGAAATCAGCCCCAGCATTTT.